A selection of T cell receptor beta chains follows, all from one sample in a study of blood T cell repertoires in COVID-19. Sequencing used immunoSEQ multiplex PCR; TCRdb keeps in-frame clones, though not all of them. The sample contains approximately 59,000 clones, 80% to 90% of which appear only once. Material for sequencing was peripheral blood. These receptors were taken from a human donor in a cohort sampled during active COVID-19. Both conserved end residues are part of each CDR3. D genes are given only for firm matches. Clone size appears in some rows only: once, few, many, or a class for an expanded clone.

D gene: .; J gene: TRBJ2-5; clone size: .; V gene: TRBV2; CDR3 protein: CASSRTRHGQETQYF; CDR3 DNA: TGTGCCAGCAGCCGGACACGGCATGGCCAAGAGACCCAGTACTTC
D gene: .; J gene: TRBJ2-2; clone size: .; V gene: TRBV27; CDR3 protein: CASRFRDSSAGELFF; CDR3 DNA: TGTGCCAGCCGCTTCAGGGACTCGTCGGCCGGGGAGCTGTTTTTT
D gene: TRBD1; J gene: TRBJ1-2; clone size: .; V gene: TRBV5-1; CDR3 protein: CASSLADRGYGYTF; CDR3 DNA: TGCGCCAGCAGCTTGGCCGACAGGGGCTATGGCTACACCTTC
D gene: .; J gene: TRBJ2-2; clone size: .; V gene: TRBV9; CDR3 protein: CASSPSGSTGELFF; CDR3 DNA: TGTGCCAGCAGCCCCAGCGGATCCACCGGGGAGCTGTTTTTT
D gene: .; J gene: TRBJ2-3; clone size: .; V gene: TRBV4-2; CDR3 protein: CASSRGTPGTQYF; CDR3 DNA: TGTGCCAGCAGCCGCGGGACCCCCGGTACGCAGTATTTT
D gene: TRBD2; J gene: TRBJ2-1; clone size: .; V gene: TRBV19; CDR3 protein: CASSNDQRGAMDEQFF; CDR3 DNA: TGTGCCAGTAGTAACGATCAGCGGGGTGCTATGGATGAGCAGTTCTTC
D gene: TRBD2; J gene: TRBJ2-3; clone size: .; V gene: TRBV24-1; CDR3 protein: CATSPGGRDTQYF; CDR3 DNA: TGTGCCACCTCACCGGGGGGGCGGGATACGCAGTATTTT
D gene: TRBD2; J gene: TRBJ2-3; clone size: .; V gene: TRBV4-3; CDR3 protein: CASSQEWGGWNRDTQYF; CDR3 DNA: TGCGCCAGCAGCCAAGAGTGGGGGGGGTGGAATAGAGATACGCAGTATTTT
D gene: .; J gene: TRBJ1-6; clone size: .; V gene: TRBV23-1; CDR3 protein: CASSQSPRKNSPLHF; CDR3 DNA: TGCGCCAGCAGTCAGAGCCCCAGGAAGAATTCACCCCTCCACTTT
D gene: .; J gene: TRBJ2-7; clone size: .; V gene: TRBV5-4; CDR3 protein: CASSSKAGPIYEQYF; CDR3 DNA: TGTGCCAGCAGCTCTAAGGCGGGGCCTATCTACGAGCAGTACTTC
D gene: .; J gene: TRBJ1-2; clone size: .; V gene: TRBV19; CDR3 protein: CASSIGGGFYGYTF; CDR3 DNA: TGTGCCAGTAGTATTGGGGGGGGCTTCTATGGCTACACCTTC
D gene: TRBD1; J gene: TRBJ1-4; clone size: .; V gene: TRBV27; CDR3 protein: CASSRPGQPHEKLFF; CDR3 DNA: TGTGCCAGCAGTCGCCCGGGACAGCCCCATGAAAAACTGTTTTTT
D gene: .; J gene: TRBJ2-1; clone size: .; V gene: TRBV3-1/TRBV3-2; CDR3 protein: CASSQRTGSGNEQFF; CDR3 DNA: TGTGCCAGCAGCCAACGCACAGGGTCTGGCAATGAGCAGTTCTTC
D gene: .; J gene: TRBJ1-5; clone size: .; V gene: TRBV6-2/TRBV6-3; CDR3 protein: CASSYNSRAGNQPQHF; CDR3 DNA: TGTGCCAGCAGTTACAATTCCAGGGCGGGGAATCAGCCCCAGCATTTT
D gene: TRBD1; J gene: TRBJ2-7; clone size: .; V gene: TRBV6-5; CDR3 protein: CASSSHDRDEQYF; CDR3 DNA: TGTGCCAGCAGTTCCCACGACAGGGACGAGCAGTACTTC
D gene: .; J gene: TRBJ2-1; clone size: .; V gene: TRBV27; CDR3 protein: CASSLSSSSSYNEQFF; CDR3 DNA: TGTGCCAGCAGTTTATCGAGCTCTAGCTCCTACAATGAGCAGTTCTTC
D gene: TRBD1; J gene: TRBJ2-7; clone size: .; V gene: TRBV19; CDR3 protein: CASSIVDRGIYEQYF; CDR3 DNA: TGTGCCAGTAGTATCGTGGACAGGGGTATATACGAGCAGTACTTC
D gene: TRBD2; J gene: TRBJ2-2; clone size: .; V gene: TRBV19; CDR3 protein: CASSTSGTSGAKTGELFF; CDR3 DNA: TGTGCCAGTAGTACGTCCGGGACTAGCGGGGCAAAAACCGGGGAGCTGTTTTTT
D gene: .; J gene: TRBJ2-5; clone size: .; V gene: TRBV11-2; CDR3 protein: CASSLGGRGWETQYF; CDR3 DNA: TGTGCCAGCAGCTTAGGCGGCAGGGGATGGGAGACCCAGTACTTC
D gene: .; J gene: TRBJ1-1; clone size: few; V gene: TRBV4-2; CDR3 protein: CASRPLDRNTEAFF; CDR3 DNA: TGTGCCAGCAGACCCCTCGACAGGAACACTGAAGCTTTCTTT
D gene: .; J gene: TRBJ1-3; clone size: .; V gene: TRBV27; CDR3 protein: CASSPSEAPYSGNTIYF; CDR3 DNA: TGTGCCAGCAGTCCATCGGAGGCGCCCTACTCTGGAAACACCATATATTTT
D gene: .; J gene: TRBJ2-7; clone size: .; V gene: TRBV7-2; CDR3 protein: CASSLGVGDVNEQYF; CDR3 DNA: TGTGCCAGCAGCTTAGGAGTCGGGGATGTCAACGAGCAGTACTTC
D gene: .; J gene: TRBJ2-1; clone size: once; V gene: TRBV19; CDR3 protein: CASSESYNEQFF; CDR3 DNA: TGTGCCAGTAGTGAGTCCTACAATGAGCAGTTCTTC
D gene: .; J gene: TRBJ2-7; clone size: .; V gene: TRBV19; CDR3 protein: CASSTAVAYEQYF; CDR3 DNA: TGTGCCAGTAGTACGGCGGTTGCCTACGAGCAGTACTTC
D gene: TRBD1; J gene: TRBJ1-6; clone size: .; V gene: TRBV4-3; CDR3 protein: CASSQGDRGSISYNSPLHF; CDR3 DNA: TGCGCCAGCAGCCAAGGGGACAGGGGCTCTATATCCTATAATTCACCCCTCCACTTT
D gene: TRBD1; J gene: TRBJ1-5; clone size: few; V gene: TRBV15; CDR3 protein: CATSSGDRANQPQHF; CDR3 DNA: TGTGCCACCAGCAGTGGGGACAGGGCGAATCAGCCCCAGCATTTT
D gene: TRBD2; J gene: TRBJ2-1; clone size: .; V gene: TRBV7-8; CDR3 protein: CASSPLAGLYNEQFF; CDR3 DNA: TGTGCCAGCAGCCCACTAGCGGGTTTATACAATGAGCAGTTCTTC
D gene: .; J gene: TRBJ1-5; clone size: .; V gene: TRBV19; CDR3 protein: CASSMGPGGGLGNQPQHF; CDR3 DNA: TGTGCCAGTAGTATGGGGCCGGGTGGAGGGTTAGGCAATCAGCCCCAGCATTTT
D gene: .; J gene: TRBJ2-3; clone size: .; V gene: TRBV7-3; CDR3 protein: CASSLGQGTDTQYF; CDR3 DNA: TGTGCCAGCAGCTTAGGGCAGGGTACAGATACGCAGTATTTT
D gene: .; J gene: TRBJ1-2; clone size: .; V gene: TRBV5-6; CDR3 protein: CASSPDRRGYGYTF; CDR3 DNA: TGTGCCAGCAGCCCGGATCGCCGGGGCTATGGCTACACCTTC